The 5 T cell receptor beta chains reported below all come from one sample, sequenced in a study of cytomegalovirus exposure and HLA in healthy donors. The PCR made use of 60 Vbeta and 13 Jbeta primers. This table comes from immunoSEQ multiplex PCR, and its TCRdb copy is limited to in-frame clones, with some not included. Of approximately 150,000 clones listed, roughly 86% are singletons. Sequenced material: PBMCs. All receptors come from a young man in good health and CMV-seropositive.

The V call is TRBV6-6, the J call TRBJ2-5; 7 nucleotides align to TRBD2. The CDR3 spans 13 residues. CDR1 and CDR2 from the germline V gene are MNHNY and SVGAGI (reference sequence). V was clipped by 7 bases and J by 3 bases; unmatched bases: 5. In DNA form, the CDR3 reads TGTGCCAGCACCATAGCGGGTGAAGAGACCCAGTACTTC. It encodes CASTIAGEETQYF.

The CDR3 loop reads CASRPGNLWNTEAFF. The CDR3, as DNA: TGTGCCAGCCGCCCCGGGAATCTGTGGAACACTGAAGCTTTCTTT. This rearrangement joins TRBV30 to TRBJ1-1; no reliable D call. Trimming took off 8 bases at V and 1 base at J, with 20 bases between the two ends. There are 15 residues in the CDR3. CDR1 is GTSNPN and CDR2 is SVGIG in the germline V gene (reference sequence).

The chain joins TRBV5-5 to TRBJ2-3, with no clear D. V gave up 1 base and J gave up 3 bases, with 6 bases separating them. Germline-derived CDR1 and CDR2 are SGHKS and YYEKEE (reference sequence). The CDR3 is made up of 13 amino acids. Here the CDR3 reads CASSLTATDTQYF. In nucleotides, the CDR3 is TGTGCCAGCAGCTTGACAGCTACAGATACGCAGTATTTT.

This rearrangement joins TRBV5-1 to TRBJ2-2, with TRBD1 identical over 8 bases. Trimming removed 6 bases from V and 5 bases from J; junction bases left unmatched: 9. The CDR3 is made up of 15 amino acids. Germline V gene sequence: CDR1 SGHRS, CDR2 YFSETQ. In nucleotides, the CDR3 is TGCGCCAGCACCCAAGGACAGGGTAGAACCGGGGAGCTGTTTTTT. Translation: CASTQGQGRTGELFF.

V and J are TRBV5-1 and TRBJ2-7; 9 nucleotides line up with TRBD1. CDR1 SGHRS and CDR2 YFSETQ come from the germline V gene. This CDR3 spans 14 amino acids. Trimming at V came to 4 bases and at J to 3 bases, leaving 5 bases not matched to a gene. The CDR3 sequence is CASSNGTGIYEQYF. The DNA of the CDR3 is TGCGCCAGCAGCAACGGGACAGGGATCTACGAGCAGTACTTC.